The next 26 T cell receptor beta chains were all read from a single sample in a study of shared clonotypes between healthy human individuals. The method was immunoSEQ multiplex PCR; TCRdb's version includes in-frame clones alone and lacks a portion of them. Of approximately 2.1 million clones listed, 80% to 95% were seen once; the top ten hold approximately 0.4%. The sequenced sample consisted of naive CD4+ T cells from PBMCs. The subset denotes: CD45RA+ positively selected. The receptors derive from a man aged 18 to 30 in good health. Some clones in this sample may be carry-over from other donors' samples.

This chain joins TRBV28 and TRBJ1-3; maybe TRBD1 (6 bases). The CDR3 has 17 amino acids. Germline V gene data show CDR1 as MDHEN and CDR2 as SYDVKM. The V gene lost 2 bases and the J gene lost 0 bases, with 14 bases spanning the gap. The CDR3 loop reads CASSLPGQIFSGNTIYF. As DNA, the CDR3 is TGTGCCAGCAGTTTACCCGGACAGATATTCTCTGGAAACACCATATATTTT.

This clone has only one observation. The chain employs TRBV15 and TRBJ2-2; 10 bases align to TRBD1. J was trimmed by 7 bases and V by 6 bases; bases with no gene match: 11. This CDR3 comprises 16 residues. Germline V gene sequence: CDR1 LNHNV, CDR2 YYDKDF (reference sequence). The CDR3 DNA reads as TGTGCCACCAGAGGCCCGGGACAGGGGATGGGCGGGGAGCTGTTTTTT. Its translation is CATRGPGQGMGGELFF.

The gene calls are TRBV5-1 and TRBJ2-1; 8 bases fit TRBD1. The germline CDR1 and CDR2 sequences are SGHRS and YFSETQ. This CDR3 region has 13 residues. V lost 5 bases and J lost 8; bases outside the gene matches: 6. The CDR3 loop reads CASSRDRRDEQFF. DNA for the CDR3: TGCGCCAGCAGTAGGGACAGGAGGGATGAGCAGTTCTTC.

This clone was picked up a small number of times. The chain combines TRBV18 with TRBJ1-2; no clear D. The germline V gene has CDR1 KGHSH and CDR2 LQKENI. The CDR3 is made up of 15 amino acids. Trimming cost V 5 bases and J 4 bases, with 17 bases left between them. CDR3 in amino acids: CASSATRESVYGYTF. DNA of the CDR3: TGTGCCAGCTCAGCGACACGGGAATCGGTCTATGGCTACACCTTC. Full variable domain (rest looked up from reference TRBV18 and TRBJ1-2): NAGVMQNPRHLVRRRGQEARLRCSPMKGHSHVYWYRQLPEEGLKFMVYLQKENIIDESGMPKERFSAEFPKEGPSILRIQQVVRGDSAAYFCASSATRESVYGYTFGSGTRLTVV.

The V gene is TRBV5-1, the J gene TRBJ2-1; 8 bases align to TRBD2. This CDR3 has 15 residues. Trimming at V came to 0 bases and at J to 5 bases, leaving 4 bases not matched to a gene. The germline V gene has CDR1 SGHRS and CDR2 YFSETQ. CDR3 in DNA: TGCGCCAGCAGCTTGGATTTAGCGGGACACAATGAGCAGTTCTTC. As protein: CASSLDLAGHNEQFF. Variable domain in full (rest from reference TRBV5-1 and TRBJ2-1): KAGVTQTPRYLIKTRGQQVTLSCSPISGHRSVSWYQQTPGQGLQFLFEYFSETQRNKGNFPGRFSGRQFSNSRSEMNVSTLELGDSALYLCASSLDLAGHNEQFFGPGTRLTVL.

The chain is built from TRBV5-1 and TRBJ2-1; D possibly uses TRBD1 or TRBD2 (6 bases each). V gave up 3 bases and J gave up 8 bases, with 21 bases separating them. CDR1 is SGHRS, CDR2 YFSETQ, per germline. This CDR3 is 16 amino acids long. The CDR3 DNA is TGCGCCAGCAGCTCAGGGGCCCGGGCGGGAACCGATGAGCAGTTCTTC. Translated, it gives CASSSGARAGTDEQFF.

The V and J genes are TRBV5-1 and TRBJ2-1; 11 bases are shared with TRBD2. From germline, CDR1 is SGHRS and CDR2 YFSETQ. V was pared by 4 bases and J by 2 bases, with 5 bases of the junction left unmatched. The CDR3 loop spans 16 amino acids. For the CDR3, the DNA is TGCGCCAGCAGCGTCCTACTAGCGGGAGCCTACAATGAGCAGTTCTTC. The encoded protein is CASSVLLAGAYNEQFF.

This rearrangement joins TRBV29-1 to TRBJ2-6, with TRBD1 matching 7 bases. The CDR3 consists of 15 residues. Per the germline V gene, CDR1 is SQVTM and CDR2 is ANQGSEA. J gave up 0 bases and V 6 bases, and 5 bases lay outside the gene matches. CDR3 in amino acids: CSVRTGLSGANVLTF. In nucleotides, the CDR3 is TGCAGCGTCCGGACAGGCCTCTCTGGGGCCAACGTCCTGACTTTC.

V usage is TRBV27 and J usage is TRBJ2-3; D call uncertain. The CDR3 spans 14 residues. The V and J ends lost 2 bases and 4 bases respectively, with 10 bases between them. The germline CDR1 and CDR2 sequences are MNHEY and SMNVEV (reference sequence). The CDR3 here is CASSLGRIPDTQYF. The CDR3 nucleotides read TGTGCCAGCAGTTTAGGTCGGATCCCAGATACGCAGTATTTT.

The chain is built from TRBV5-5 and TRBJ1-2; the D gene is possibly TRBD1 (5 bases). CDR3 length: 14 amino acids. V lost 6 bases and J 0 bases, leaving 12 bases between the germline ends. Germline CDR1 is SGHKS and CDR2 is YYEKEE (reference sequence). DNA for the CDR3: TGTGCCAGCACCATAGGGACTGCTAACTATGGCTACACCTTC. Its translation: CASTIGTANYGYTF.

This chain uses TRBV9 with TRBJ2-7; 11 bases are shared with TRBD1. The CDR3 sequence is 15 residues long. V lost 4 bases, J lost 2 bases, and 5 bases stayed unmatched. CDR1 and CDR2 from the germline V gene are SGDLS and YYNGEE. The CDR3 reads CASSPGTGGTYEQYF. CDR3 sequence (DNA): TGTGCCAGCAGCCCCGGGACAGGGGGAACCTACGAGCAGTACTTC.

This clone appeared once. The chain joins TRBV6-4 to TRBJ2-2; D gene ambiguous. This CDR3 is 15 amino acids long. Trimming left V 7 bases short and J 0 bases short, with 12 bases between. CDR1 and CDR2 (germline): MRHNA, SNTAGT. CDR3 in amino acids: CASKPGLTNTGELFF. DNA for the CDR3: TGTGCCAGCAAGCCCGGGTTGACGAACACCGGGGAGCTGTTTTTT.

The chain has TRBV7-9 and TRBJ2-6; maybe TRBD1 (6 bases). With 5 bases removed from V and 2 bases from J, the gap between germline ends came to 7 bases. The CDR3 consists of 14 residues. Germline lookup yields CDR1 SEHNR and CDR2 FQNEAQ (reference sequence). The CDR3 sequence: CASSTGTGANVLTF. CDR3 DNA: TGTGCCAGCAGCACAGGGACTGGGGCCAACGTCCTGACTTTC. Filled out from reference TRBV7-9 and TRBJ2-6, the complete variable domain reads DTGVSQNPRHKITKRGQNVTFRCDPISEHNRLYWYRQTLGQGPEFLTYFQNEAQLEKSRLLSDRFSAERPKGSFSTLEIQRTEQGDSAMYLCASSTGTGANVLTFGAGSRLTVL.

DNA for the CDR3: TGTGCCAGCAGCTTGGACCCCTTCAGGGGAGAGACCCAGTACTTC. Its protein is CASSLDPFRGETQYF. This chain uses TRBV5-6 with TRBJ2-5; TRBD1 might be the D (6 bases). The CDR3 covers 15 residues. The V end was cut by 0 bases, the J end by 4 bases, with 13 bases between. Germline V CDR1 and CDR2: SGHDT, YYEEEE. The full variable domain, rest sourced from reference TRBV5-6 and TRBJ2-5, is DAGVTQSPTHLIKTRGQQVTLRCSPKSGHDTVSWYQQALGQGPQFIFQYYEEEERQRGNFPDRFSGHQFPNYSSELNVNALLLGDSALYLCASSLDPFRGETQYFGPGTRLLVL.

CDR3 coding DNA: TGTGCCAGCAGTCTACAGGGATCTAATGAAAAACTGTTTTTT. Translation: CASSLQGSNEKLFF. V usage is TRBV2 and J usage is TRBJ1-4; the D gene is possibly TRBD1 (6 bases). Germline CDR1 SNHLY, CDR2 FYNNEI. Trimming took 5 bases from V and 3 from J, leaving 10 bases between them. There are 14 residues in the CDR3.

This chain joins TRBV7-2 and TRBJ1-4; tentatively, D is TRBD1 (5 bases). This CDR3 region has 14 residues. CDR1 SGHTA and CDR2 FQGNSA come from the germline V gene. V lost 1 base and J lost 8, with 11 bases in between. The CDR3 coding sequence is TGTGCCAGCAGCTTAGGATACCGGGGCGAAAAACTGTTTTTT. Protein sequence: CASSLGYRGEKLFF.

The chain is built from TRBV10-1 and TRBJ1-4; no definite D call. Trimming removed 10 bases at V and 10 bases at J, with 4 bases between. The germline V gene has CDR1 WNHNN and CDR2 SYGVQD (reference sequence). The CDR3 consists of 8 residues. The CDR3 loop is CATSKLFF. The CDR3 DNA sequence: TGCGCCACCTCAAAACTGTTTTTT.

Of note for this clone: Sequence at one end of the junction differs from germline and may be a read error. V usage is TRBV7-2 and J usage is TRBJ2-7, with 10 bases identical to TRBD2. Germline CDR1 is SGHTA and CDR2 is FQGNSA. This CDR3 has 12 residues. As DNA, the CDR3 is TGTGCCAGCAGCTGGACTAGCGGACGAGAGCACTTC. This gives the protein CASSWTSGREHF.

The chain is built from TRBV4-2 and TRBJ2-1; D may be TRBD2 (6 bases). Trimming left V 1 base short and J 0 bases short, with 10 bases between. Germline V lookup: CDR1 LGHNA, CDR2 YNFKEQ. This CDR3 has 16 amino acids. The CDR3 sequence is CASSQGGTPSYNEQFF. CDR3 coding DNA: TGTGCCAGCAGCCAAGGGGGGACTCCCTCCTACAATGAGCAGTTCTTC.

The chain links TRBV6-1 to TRBJ2-1, with 9 bases aligning to TRBD2. CDR3 length: 14 residues. V lost 6 bases and J lost 9; bases outside the gene matches: 9. CDR1 is MNHNS, CDR2 SASEGT, per germline. The CDR3 loop is CASRTGTSSGEQFF. The CDR3 DNA reads as TGTGCCAGCAGGACCGGGACTAGCTCCGGTGAGCAGTTCTTC.

The chain carries TRBV5-4 and TRBJ1-5, with a possible D match to TRBD1 (5 bases). Trimming took 4 bases from V and 6 from J, leaving 11 bases between them. The CDR3 length is 13 residues. Germline CDR1 and CDR2: SGHNT and YYREEE (reference sequence). The CDR3 is CASSHGTGQPQHF. The CDR3 nucleotides are TGTGCCAGCAGCCACGGGACCGGTCAGCCCCAGCATTTT.

This clone was observed a single time. This rearrangement joins TRBV2 to TRBJ1-1; TRBD1 aligns across 9 bases. This CDR3 spans 13 amino acids. Trimming at V came to 3 bases and at J to 5 bases, leaving 1 base not matched to a gene. Germline-derived CDR1 and CDR2 are SNHLY and FYNNEI. The CDR3 region has the DNA TGTGCCAGCAGTGACGACAGGGGGACTGAAGCTTTCTTT. This gives the protein CASSDDRGTEAFF.

In this sample, this clone turned up once. V gene TRBV28 combines with J gene TRBJ2-2; TRBD1 aligns across 10 bases. Germline V gene data show CDR1 as MDHEN and CDR2 as SYDVKM. This CDR3 region has 15 residues. After removal of 6 bases from V and 4 bases from J, the junction contained 5 bases not matched to a gene. In nucleotides, the CDR3 is TGTGCCAGCAGCTTAGACAGGGGGCTCACCGGGGAGCTGTTTTTT. Translated: CASSLDRGLTGELFF.

The chain uses TRBV5-4 and TRBJ2-7; maybe TRBD2 (6 bases). CDR3 length: 14 residues. From germline, CDR1 is SGHNT and CDR2 YYREEE (reference sequence). V was shortened by 0 bases and J by 2 bases, with 9 bases between the two germline ends. This CDR3 reads CASSLVAGTYEQYF. The CDR3, as DNA: TGTGCCAGCAGCTTGGTTGCGGGAACCTACGAGCAGTACTTC.

The chain links TRBV10-1 to TRBJ2-5; 8 bases are shared with TRBD1. The CDR3 consists of 19 residues. Germline assignment: CDR1 WNHNN and CDR2 SYGVQD (reference sequence). V gave up 0 bases and J gave up 2 bases; unmatched junction bases: 14. The CDR3 sequence is CASSESKRGTGGPQETQYF. The CDR3 DNA is TGCGCCAGCAGTGAGTCGAAAAGGGGGACAGGAGGTCCGCAAGAGACCCAGTACTTC.

The CDR3 protein is CASSAFADSSGEQYF. Written as DNA, the CDR3 is TGCGCCAGCAGCGCATTCGCAGACTCCTCGGGCGAGCAGTACTTC. The rearrangement uses TRBV10-1 and TRBJ2-7; D is unclear. This CDR3 comprises 15 residues. Trimming took 6 bases from V and 6 from J, leaving 21 bases between them. The germline gives CDR1 WNHNN, CDR2 SYGVQD (reference sequence).